These T cell receptor beta chains were read from a single sample in a study of a mutant IDH1 vaccine in newly diagnosed glioma. Their antigen targets remain unknown. Assay used: immunoSEQ multiplex PCR; TCRdb lists only in-frame clones, some missing. The data contain tens of thousands of clones, roughly four fifths of them singletons. Material: PBMCs, obtained from a glioma patient whose treatment included an IDH1 peptide vaccine. These receptors originate from a man aged 35 to 55 with glioma. Both conserved end residues are part of each CDR3. The D gene is left open where the match is weak. The size of a clone is reported for some rows only, either as once, few or many, or as a class for expanded clones.

d_gene: TRBD1; abundance: NA; v_gene: TRBV15; j_gene: TRBJ2-5; CDR3aa: CATSRDRGQETQYF; CDR3nt: TGTGCCACCAGCAGGGACAGGGGTCAAGAGACCCAGTACTTC
d_gene: NA; abundance: NA; v_gene: TRBV6-5; j_gene: TRBJ1-1; CDR3aa: CASSYGQKNTEAFF; CDR3nt: TGTGCCAGCAGTTACGGACAGAAGAACACTGAAGCTTTCTTT
d_gene: NA; abundance: NA; v_gene: TRBV19; j_gene: TRBJ1-1; CDR3aa: CASSILGRGTEAFF; CDR3nt: TGTGCCAGTAGTATTTTAGGGCGAGGCACTGAAGCTTTCTTT
d_gene: TRBD1; abundance: once; v_gene: TRBV11-2; j_gene: TRBJ2-5; CDR3aa: CASSSFGGTGQETQYF; CDR3nt: TGTGCCAGCAGCTCTTTCGGGGGGACAGGGCAAGAGACCCAGTACTTC
d_gene: TRBD2; abundance: NA; v_gene: TRBV4-2; j_gene: TRBJ2-1; CDR3aa: CASSQAPSGEHNEQFF; CDR3nt: TGTGCCAGCAGCCAAGCCCCTAGCGGGGAGCACAATGAGCAGTTCTTC
d_gene: NA; abundance: few; v_gene: TRBV4-3; j_gene: TRBJ2-7; CDR3aa: CASSQGAGSSYEQYF; CDR3nt: TGCGCCAGCAGCCAAGGGGCAGGGAGCTCCTACGAGCAGTACTTC
d_gene: NA; abundance: NA; v_gene: TRBV5-1; j_gene: TRBJ2-2; CDR3aa: CASSLGSANTGELFF; CDR3nt: TGCGCCAGCAGCCTGGGAAGTGCGAACACCGGGGAGCTGTTTTTT
d_gene: NA; abundance: few; v_gene: TRBV30; j_gene: TRBJ1-1; CDR3aa: CAWTGRPLNTEAFF; CDR3nt: TGTGCCTGGACGGGCCGACCTCTGAACACTGAAGCTTTCTTT
d_gene: NA; abundance: few; v_gene: TRBV6-5; j_gene: TRBJ1-1; CDR3aa: CASSSDGLNTEAFF; CDR3nt: TGTGCCAGCAGCTCAGACGGGCTGAACACTGAAGCTTTCTTT
d_gene: NA; abundance: NA; v_gene: TRBV28; j_gene: TRBJ2-1; CDR3aa: CASSLRRRVWDYNEQFF; CDR3nt: TGTGCCAGCAGTTTGAGGCGTAGAGTTTGGGACTACAATGAGCAGTTCTTC
d_gene: TRBD1; abundance: NA; v_gene: TRBV10-3; j_gene: TRBJ2-1; CDR3aa: CASRDRDSSYNEQFF; CDR3nt: TGTGCCTCTCGTGATCGGGACAGCTCCTACAATGAGCAGTTCTTC
d_gene: TRBD2; abundance: NA; v_gene: TRBV7-9; j_gene: TRBJ2-7; CDR3aa: CASSLYSGRTLYEQYF; CDR3nt: TGTGCCAGCAGCTTATATAGCGGGAGGACCCTCTACGAGCAGTACTTC
d_gene: TRBD1; abundance: NA; v_gene: TRBV5-1; j_gene: TRBJ2-2; CDR3aa: CASSPGQRNTGELFF; CDR3nt: TGCGCCAGCAGCCCGGGACAGAGGAACACCGGGGAGCTGTTTTTT
d_gene: NA; abundance: NA; v_gene: TRBV21-1; j_gene: TRBJ1-5; CDR3aa: CASSRLAGEEDQPQHF; CDR3nt: TGTGCCAGCAGCAGATTGGCTGGGGAAGAGGATCAGCCCCAGCATTTT
d_gene: TRBD1; abundance: NA; v_gene: TRBV19; j_gene: TRBJ1-1; CDR3aa: CASSIGTGGERNTEAFF; CDR3nt: TGTGCCAGTAGTATTGGGACAGGGGGGGAGAGAAACACTGAAGCTTTCTTT
d_gene: NA; abundance: few; v_gene: TRBV30; j_gene: TRBJ2-3; CDR3aa: CAWRWELADTQYF; CDR3nt: TGTGCCTGGAGATGGGAGTTGGCAGATACGCAGTATTTT
d_gene: TRBD1; abundance: NA; v_gene: TRBV7-9; j_gene: TRBJ2-7; CDR3aa: CASSRGQGYEQYF; CDR3nt: TGTGCCAGCAGCCGCGGACAGGGGTACGAGCAGTACTTC
d_gene: NA; abundance: NA; v_gene: TRBV5-6; j_gene: TRBJ2-1; CDR3aa: CASSLGGRNYNEQFF; CDR3nt: TGTGCCAGCAGCTTGGGTGGCAGGAACTACAATGAGCAGTTCTTC
d_gene: NA; abundance: NA; v_gene: TRBV5-6; j_gene: TRBJ2-3; CDR3aa: CASSGGRRTDTQYF; CDR3nt: TGTGCCAGCAGCGGCGGACGGCGCACAGATACGCAGTATTTT
d_gene: NA; abundance: NA; v_gene: TRBV5-5; j_gene: TRBJ1-6; CDR3aa: CASSLGSGDSPLHF; CDR3nt: TGTGCCAGCAGCTTGGGTTCAGGGGATTCACCCCTCCACTTT
d_gene: NA; abundance: NA; v_gene: TRBV28; j_gene: TRBJ2-7; CDR3aa: CASSRRRMGKYEQYF; CDR3nt: TGTGCCAGCAGCCGAAGACGGATGGGGAAGTACGAGCAGTACTTC
d_gene: NA; abundance: NA; v_gene: TRBV6-5; j_gene: TRBJ1-3; CDR3aa: CASSSQGGSGNTIYF; CDR3nt: TGTGCCAGCAGCTCACAGGGCGGCTCTGGAAACACCATATATTTT
d_gene: TRBD2; abundance: few; v_gene: TRBV4-3; j_gene: TRBJ2-2; CDR3aa: CASSQGTSGSGELFF; CDR3nt: TGCGCCAGCAGCCAAGGGACTAGCGGGAGTGGGGAGCTGTTTTTT
d_gene: TRBD1; abundance: NA; v_gene: TRBV19; j_gene: TRBJ1-2; CDR3aa: CASSMRTGRNYGYTF; CDR3nt: TGTGCCAGTAGTATGCGGACAGGGCGGAACTATGGCTACACCTTC
d_gene: NA; abundance: NA; v_gene: TRBV5-6; j_gene: TRBJ2-5; CDR3aa: CASSFWGAGYQETQYF; CDR3nt: TGTGCCAGCAGCTTTTGGGGGGCAGGGTACCAAGAGACCCAGTACTTC
d_gene: NA; abundance: NA; v_gene: TRBV7-8; j_gene: TRBJ2-3; CDR3aa: CASSLGTDTQYF; CDR3nt: TGTGCCAGCAGCTTGGGCACAGATACGCAGTATTTT
d_gene: NA; abundance: few; v_gene: TRBV2; j_gene: TRBJ1-1; CDR3aa: CASRRDIKLNTEAFF; CDR3nt: TGTGCCAGCAGGAGGGACATAAAGTTGAACACTGAAGCTTTCTTT
d_gene: NA; abundance: NA; v_gene: TRBV9; j_gene: TRBJ2-5; CDR3aa: CASSPEVPGETQYF; CDR3nt: TGTGCCAGCAGCCCAGAGGTTCCGGGGGAGACCCAGTACTTC